The 7 T cell receptor beta chains reported below all come from one sample, sequenced in a study of T cells after yellow fever vaccination (dated by TCRdb to the late 2010s). Receptors were amplified or captured by 5' RACE. These reads were obtained on an Illumina HiSeq 2500. TCRdb trimmed the raw reads at Q25, called clones with MiXCR and kept productive beta chains. Each CDR3 protein gets just one entry, which takes the most common genes and DNA from the rows behind it. The sample table holds some 350,000 distinct CDR3 sequences, of which approximately 5.7% were seen once. Approximately 15% of the sample lies in the top ten. The treatment or condition label here, explained by the study, means: live attenuated yellow fever vaccine strain. The sample was PBMCs, taken 5 days after the yellow fever booster vaccination. The receptors derive from a man aged 25 to 45 who received the YFV17D yellow fever vaccine.

This clonotype was detected many times. This chain uses TRBV3-1 with TRBJ2-7; D remains unclear. The CDR3 length is 13 residues. The ends were cut back, 4 bases at V and 6 bases at J, with 13 bases in the middle. In germline, CDR1 is LGHDT, CDR2 YNNKEL (reference sequence). The CDR3 DNA reads TGTGCCAGCAGCCGGATTGACCGTGGCGAGCAGTACTTC. This gives the protein CASSRIDRGEQYF.

This clonotype turned up a few times. The V gene is TRBV7-2, the J gene TRBJ2-2; D remains unclear. Deletions cut 5 bases from V and 5 bases from J, with 9 bases between. The CDR3 is 13 residues long. Germline V gives CDR1 SGHTA, CDR2 FQGNSA. CDR3: CASSPLFTGELFF. The CDR3 region has the DNA TGTGCCAGCAGCCCCCTATTTACCGGGGAGCTGTTTTTT.

This clonotype has at least ten counts. V usage is TRBV12-3 or TRBV12-4 and J usage is TRBJ2-5, with D perhaps matching TRBD1 (5 bases). V dropped 6 bases and J dropped 5 bases, with 13 bases sitting between them. CDR3 length equals 13 residues. The CDR3 protein is CASRLGPVETQYF. Here the CDR3 DNA reads TGTGCCAGCAGGCTGGGGCCGGTGGAGACCCAGTACTTC.

This clonotype occurred a few times. V and J are TRBV20-1 and TRBJ2-7; 9 bases align to TRBD1. The germline V gene encodes CDR1 DFQATT and CDR2 SNEGSKA (reference sequence). The CDR3 totals 15 residues. With 0 bases clipped from V and 5 bases from J, the junction kept 8 bases outside the gene matches. Here the CDR3 reads CSARDLGTGPNEQYF. The CDR3 nucleotides read TGCAGTGCTAGAGATCTCGGGACAGGGCCTAACGAGCAGTACTTC.

The chain employs TRBV10-1 and TRBJ1-1; a possible D gene is TRBD1 (5 bases). Trimming took off 6 bases at V and 1 base at J, with 9 bases between the two ends. The CDR3 extends over 13 amino acids. Germline assignment: CDR1 WNHNN and CDR2 SYGVQD (reference sequence). CDR3 nucleotide sequence: TGCGCCAGCAGGGAACAGGAGAACACTGAAGCTTTCTTT. Translated: CASREQENTEAFF.

The chain has TRBV6-2 or TRBV6-3 and TRBJ2-1; the D gene is possibly TRBD1 (6 bases). The CDR3 covers 14 residues. V lost 4 bases and J lost 7, with 14 bases in between. Germline lookup yields CDR1 MNHEY and CDR2 SVGEGT. Here the CDR3 DNA reads TGTGCCAGCAGTTCCACTGGGACAAGGAATGAGCAGTTCTTC. Translated: CASSSTGTRNEQFF.

The table lists this clonotype with many counts. The V and J genes are TRBV20-1 and TRBJ2-5; weak D call: TRBD1 (5 bases). Trimming removed 5 bases from V and 4 bases from J, with 14 bases in between. CDR1 and CDR2 from the germline V gene are DFQATT and SNEGSKA (reference sequence). The CDR3 sequence is 13 residues long. The CDR3 reads CSASNPQGETQYF. The DNA of the CDR3 is TGCAGTGCTTCCAACCCCCAGGGAGAGACCCAGTACTTC.